This T cell receptor beta chain is drawn from a study of T cell responses to AZD1222 COVID-19 vaccine. General study points: Donors were mostly white British, more females; clonal diversity possibly underestimated. Seropositivity was recorded at baseline in only 6 or 7 AZD1222 recipients. Sampling that yielded the repertoires occurred only after the peak T cell response. The study found vaccine-associated CD4 TCRs spanning spike, dominant at 160-218 and 743-854.

Concerning this clone itself: Its cognate antigen is unknown.

The length of the CDR3 is 13 residues. V shed 5 bases, J shed 6 bases, and the junction held 4 bases outside the gene matches. Germline loops: CDR1 MNHEY, CDR2 SVGAGI. TCRdb's table, derived via immunoSEQ multiplex PCR, lists solely in-frame clones and lacks some. The sample carries around 91,000 clones, approximately 91% recorded once. The sample in question was peripheral blood, obtained on day 0 of AZD1222 vaccination. The rearrangement joins TRBV6-5 to TRBJ1-5, with 7 nucleotides matching TRBD1. The origin of this receptor is an adult in good health. CDR3 DNA: TGTGCCAGCAGTCCACAGGGGTCTCAGCCCCAGCATTTT. It yields the protein CASSPQGSQPQHF.